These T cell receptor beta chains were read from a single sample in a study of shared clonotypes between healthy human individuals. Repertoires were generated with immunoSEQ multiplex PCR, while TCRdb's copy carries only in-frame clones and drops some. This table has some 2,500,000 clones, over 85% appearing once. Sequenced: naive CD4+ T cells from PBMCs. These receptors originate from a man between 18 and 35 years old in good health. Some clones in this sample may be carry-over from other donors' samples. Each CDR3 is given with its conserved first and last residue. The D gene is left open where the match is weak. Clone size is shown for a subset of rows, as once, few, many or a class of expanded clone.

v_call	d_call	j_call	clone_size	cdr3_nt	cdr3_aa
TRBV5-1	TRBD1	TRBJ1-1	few	TGCGCCAGCAGCTCTAGGACAGGGGATTCCACTGAAGCTTTCTTT	CASSSRTGDSTEAFF
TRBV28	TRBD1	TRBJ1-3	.	TGTGCCAGCAGTTTATCAGGGGGCGCATTCGGAAACACCATATATTTT	CASSLSGGAFGNTIYF
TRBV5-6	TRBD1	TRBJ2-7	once	TGTGCCAGCAGCTGGAGGACAGGGCGAGAGCAGTACTTC	CASSWRTGREQYF
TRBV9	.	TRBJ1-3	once	TGTGCCAGCTCCAGAATATCTGGAAACACCATATATTTT	CASSRISGNTIYF
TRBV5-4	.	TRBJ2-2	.	TGTGCCAGCAGACTACGTCCCCCGCAGGCGCGGAACACCGGGGAGCTGTTTTTT	CASRLRPPQARNTGELFF
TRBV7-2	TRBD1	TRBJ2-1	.	TGTGCCAGCAGCTTAGGGGGGACAGGGTGGCTCAATGAGCAGTTCTTC	CASSLGGTGWLNEQFF
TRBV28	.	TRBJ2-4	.	TGTGCCAGCAGTCCGATTGGACAACTAGCCAAAAACATTCAGTACTTC	CASSPIGQLAKNIQYF
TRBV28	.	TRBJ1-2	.	TGTGCCAGCAGTTTAAGACAGCAGTATGGCTACACCTTC	CASSLRQQYGYTF
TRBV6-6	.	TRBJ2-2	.	TGTGCCAGCAGCCCCCGGAGAACGAACACCGGGGAGCTGTTTTTT	CASSPRRTNTGELFF
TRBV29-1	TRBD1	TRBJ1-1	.	TGCAGCGTCGAACAGGGGCGGGCTTTCTTT	CSVEQGRAFF
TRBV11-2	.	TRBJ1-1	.	TGTGCCAGCAGCTTGGGAGGATTGGATGCTTTCTTT	CASSLGGLDAFF
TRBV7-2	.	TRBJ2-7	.	TGTGCCAGCAGCTCCGACAGGTATTCCTACGAGCAGTACTTC	CASSSDRYSYEQYF
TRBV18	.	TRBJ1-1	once	TGTGCCAGCTCATCGAATACGAACACTGAAGCTTTCTTT	CASSSNTNTEAFF
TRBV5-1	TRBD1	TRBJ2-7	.	TGCGCCAGCAGCCTCGTTCTAGGGACAGGGCAGTACTTC	CASSLVLGTGQYF
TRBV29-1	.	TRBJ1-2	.	TGCACCGTTGAGGACACCGGTAACTATGGCTACACCTTC	CTVEDTGNYGYTF
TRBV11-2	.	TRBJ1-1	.	TGTGCCAGCAGCTTGAGGGCGAACACTGAAGCTTTCTTT	CASSLRANTEAFF
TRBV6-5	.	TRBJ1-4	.	TGTGCCAGCAGGTCCCCCCTGAGTAATGAAAAACTGTTTTTT	CASRSPLSNEKLFF
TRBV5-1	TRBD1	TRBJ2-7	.	TGCGCCAGCAGCCACCGACCGGGACAGGGGGAGGTCGAGCAGTACTTC	CASSHRPGQGEVEQYF
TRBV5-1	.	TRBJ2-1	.	TGCGCCAGCAGCTTGGGAGGGGTACAGGTGTCATACAATGAGCAGTTCTTC	CASSLGGVQVSYNEQFF
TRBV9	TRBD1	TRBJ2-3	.	TGTGCCAGCAGCGAGAGGGGGCAGCGCGGACGCACAGATACGCAGTATTTT	CASSERGQRGRTDTQYF
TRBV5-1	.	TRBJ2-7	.	TGCGCCAGCAGCTGGGACGGTAATGACTACGAGCAGTACTTC	CASSWDGNDYEQYF
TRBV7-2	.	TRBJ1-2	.	TGTGCCAGCAGCTTAGCGGCCCCCGGTGCCAACGGCGGCTACACCTTC	CASSLAAPGANGGYTF
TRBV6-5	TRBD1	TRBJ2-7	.	TGTGCCAGCAGTTACGGGGACAGCTCCTACGAGCAGTACTTC	CASSYGDSSYEQYF
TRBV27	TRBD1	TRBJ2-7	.	TGTGCCAGCAGTGCAGCCCCGGGACAGGGGGGACAAACCCGCTACGAGCAGTACTTC	CASSAAPGQGGQTRYEQYF
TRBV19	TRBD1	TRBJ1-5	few	TGTGCCAGTCACATGCGGGACAGAAACAATCAGCCCCAGCATTTT	CASHMRDRNNQPQHF
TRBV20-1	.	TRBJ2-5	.	TGCAGTAGGGTATCTGGGACCCAGTACTTC	CSRVSGTQYF
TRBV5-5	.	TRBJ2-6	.	TGTGCCAGCAGCCCGGTAGAGACTGGGGCCAACGTCCTGACTTTC	CASSPVETGANVLTF
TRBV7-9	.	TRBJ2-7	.	TGTGCCAGCAGCTTATACAGGGGGGGATCCTACGAGCAGTACTTC	CASSLYRGGSYEQYF
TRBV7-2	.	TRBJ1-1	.	TGTGCCAGCAGCTTCGCCTCGAACACTGAAGCTTTCTTT	CASSFASNTEAFF
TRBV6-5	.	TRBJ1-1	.	TGTGCCAGCAGCCACCGGCCTCCGGAGTCTGAAGCTTTCTTT	CASSHRPPESEAFF
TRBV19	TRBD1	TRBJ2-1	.	TGTGCCAGTAGTAGAGACAGGGGGCAAACCTACAATGAGCAGTTCTTC	CASSRDRGQTYNEQFF
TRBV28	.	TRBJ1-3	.	TGTGCCAGCAATACCTTGAGTGGGGGGTTTTGGGGAAACACCATATATTTT	CASNTLSGGFWGNTIYF
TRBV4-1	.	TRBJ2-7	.	TGCGCCAGCAGCCAAGGCCGAGGGCGGGATAGGTACGAGCAGTACTTC	CASSQGRGRDRYEQYF
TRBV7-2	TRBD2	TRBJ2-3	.	TGTGCCAGCAGCCAACTAGCGGGAGGACTTACAGATACGCAGTATTTT	CASSQLAGGLTDTQYF
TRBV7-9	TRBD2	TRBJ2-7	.	TGTGCCAGCAGCTTACGGAGGGAGGGCTACGAGCAGTACTTC	CASSLRREGYEQYF
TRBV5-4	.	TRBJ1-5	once	TGTGCCAGCAGCCGCGGGGAGCCGGGACAGCCCCAGCATTTT	CASSRGEPGQPQHF
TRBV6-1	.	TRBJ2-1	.	TGTGCCAGCAGTGAAGCGGATGAGCGGGTATACAATGAGCAGTTCTTC	CASSEADERVYNEQFF
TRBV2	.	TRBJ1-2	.	TGTGCCAGCAGTGGCACGGACTATGGCTACACCTTC	CASSGTDYGYTF
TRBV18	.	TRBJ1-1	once	TGTGCCAGCTCAACAAACGGGGGAGAAAACACTGAAGCTTTCTTT	CASSTNGGENTEAFF
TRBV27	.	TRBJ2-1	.	TGTGCCAGCAGTTCGGGGCCAGGGGCCTACAATGAGCAGTTCTTC	CASSSGPGAYNEQFF
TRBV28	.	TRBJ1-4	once	TGTGCCAGCAGTCTCCGACAGAGTGAAAAACTGTTTTTT	CASSLRQSEKLFF
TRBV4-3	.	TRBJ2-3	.	TGCGCCAGCAGCCAAGAAAGTACGGGAGCCCCTGGTACAGATACGCAGTATTTT	CASSQESTGAPGTDTQYF